This T cell receptor beta chain originates from a study of human T cells and chemical hapten exposure. Study details: The upper back received 0.01% DPC by patch testing, with results read at 6 days. Study-level results: No alteration of TCRs above 1 in 1000 frequency was seen with DPC sensitization.

TCRdb used MiXCR to reprocess the RACE reads, holding one entry per CDR3 protein. The sample lists 300,000 to 450,000 distinct CDR3 sequences; nearly 5% were seen once. This clonotype was seen a handful of times. Its antigen is still unknown. As for time point: patch test 1, 2 weeks after DPC sensitization. As for treatment: therapeutic diphenylcyclopropenone sensitization with weekly scalp DPC. Blood was collected ahead of every patch test applied. V was pared by 4 bases and J by 3 bases, with 4 bases of the junction left unmatched. The CDR3 extends over 14 amino acids. Germline V gene sequence: CDR1 SGHDN, CDR2 FVKESK.

Sequenced material: whole blood, taken in connection with sensitization to the hapten diphenylcyclopropenone (DPC). The chain is built from TRBV14 and TRBJ2-7, with 9 bases matching TRBD2. The TCR comes from a woman between 50 and 59 years old with alopecia areata. Some clones in this sample may be carry-over from other donors' samples. The CDR3 region has the DNA TGTGCCAGCAGCCTTGCTAGCGGGATCTACGAGCAGTACTTC. This translates into CASSLASGIYEQYF. The full variable domain, with the rest looked up from reference TRBV14 and TRBJ2-7, is EAGVTQFPSHSVIEKGQTVTLRCDPISGHDNLYWYRRVMGKEIKFLLHFVKESKQDESGMPNNRFLAERTGGTYSTLKVQPAELEDSGVYFCASSLASGIYEQYFGPGTRLTVT.